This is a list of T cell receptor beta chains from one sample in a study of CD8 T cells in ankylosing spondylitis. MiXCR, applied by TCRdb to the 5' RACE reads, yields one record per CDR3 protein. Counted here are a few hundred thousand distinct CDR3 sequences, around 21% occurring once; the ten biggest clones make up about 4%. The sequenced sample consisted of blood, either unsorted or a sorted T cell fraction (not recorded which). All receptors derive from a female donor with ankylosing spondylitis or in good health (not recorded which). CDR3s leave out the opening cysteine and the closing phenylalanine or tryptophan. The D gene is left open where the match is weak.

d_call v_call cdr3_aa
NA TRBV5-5 ASSRPGRGELF
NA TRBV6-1 ASSDPGVKWAGELF
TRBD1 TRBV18 ASSPQGAGSGANVLT
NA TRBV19 ASRTRRGPGAYNEQF
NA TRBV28 ASTPGTHTFWF
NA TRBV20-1 SASGSSDEQY
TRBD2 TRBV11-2 ASSFGPGRVHEQF
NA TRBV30 AWSVQGIETQY
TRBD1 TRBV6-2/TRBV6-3 ASSRDRAQPQH
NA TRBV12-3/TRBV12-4 ASSLLSLYEQF
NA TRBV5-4 ASTIWRGKPSTDTQY
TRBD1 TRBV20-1 SARPDRGGNQPQH
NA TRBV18 ASSPSQATDTQY
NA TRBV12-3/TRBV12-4 ASSPGLEGEQY
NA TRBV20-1 SALTGSGNTIY
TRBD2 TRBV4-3 ASSQDRTGTSGRKNNEQF